The present T cell receptor (beta chain) was sequenced within a study of PD-L1 blockade in urothelial cancer. Study context: Analyses used blood from 3 weeks (second dose) and 6 weeks after treatment start.

The V end lost 6 bases, the J end lost 4 bases, and 15 bases lay between the germline ends. The CDR3 extends over 14 amino acids. Germline-derived CDR1 and CDR2 are MNHEY and SVGAGI. TCRdb keeps only in-frame clones here, not all; method: immunoSEQ multiplex PCR. The sample lists 20,000 to 30,000 clones; around 88% were seen once. This receptor was taken from a man aged 55 to 70 with urothelial cancer. The sequencing used PBMCs, collected around atezolizumab (anti-PD-L1) treatment. The rearrangement joins TRBV6-5 to TRBJ2-5, with a tentative D call TRBD1 (6 bases). The DNA for the CDR3 is TGTGCCAGCAGGGAGAGGGGGTGGGGAGAGACCCAGTACTTC. It yields the protein CASRERGWGETQYF.